These 28 T cell receptor beta chains were sequenced from one sample in a study of response to subunit inactivated influenza vaccine. TCRdb reprocessed the RT-PCR reads with MiXCR, giving one entry per CDR3 protein. The table has hundreds of thousands of distinct CDR3 sequences, around a fifth seen once. The material sequenced was PBMCs from blood, taken less than 22 months after vaccination. These receptors originate from a man aged 50-75 years who received an inactivated influenza vaccine.

The rearrangement uses TRBV4-1 and TRBJ2-1; D remains ambiguous. This CDR3 comprises 13 residues. With 1 base removed from V and 14 bases from J, the gap between germline ends came to 15 bases. CDR1 is MGHRA and CDR2 is YSYEKL in the germline V gene. The CDR3 protein is CASSQAGFGREFF. The CDR3 region has the DNA TGCGCCAGCAGCCAAGCCGGGTTCGGACGAGAGTTCTTC.

This clonotype was found a few times. J is TRBJ1-4 and V is TRBV6-5, with 7 bases that match TRBD1. In germline, CDR1 is MNHEY, CDR2 SVGAGI. The CDR3 loop spans 15 amino acids. V dropped 4 bases and J dropped 11; count of bases not matched to a gene: 13. This CDR3 reads CASSSDRVLPSKLFF. DNA for the CDR3: TGTGCCAGCAGTTCCGACAGGGTCCTACCGTCGAAACTGTTTTTT.

This clonotype was counted only a few times. The chain is built from TRBV20-1 and TRBJ2-3, with D hard to call. V lost 2 bases to trimming and J lost 4 bases, with 7 bases between them. The CDR3 consists of 12 residues. Germline CDR1 DFQATT, CDR2 SNEGSKA (reference sequence). DNA for the CDR3: TGCAGTGCTAGAAGGAGATCAGATACGCAGTATTTT. Protein: CSARRRSDTQYF.

This clonotype was seen a few times. This CDR3 reads CASSRSGRDRAYEQYF. CDR3 DNA: TGTGCCAGCAGTCGCAGTGGCCGGGACAGGGCCTACGAGCAGTACTTC. The chain is built from TRBV6-1 and TRBJ2-7, with TRBD1 identical over 9 bases. Looked up from germline, CDR1 is MNHNS and CDR2 is SASEGT. The CDR3 has 16 residues. Trimming took 5 bases from V and 2 from J; bases not matched to a gene: 10.

This clonotype was counted only a few times. J is TRBJ1-6 and V is TRBV28; weak D call: TRBD1 (5 bases). Germline loops: CDR1 MDHEN, CDR2 SYDVKM. V was clipped by 8 bases and J by 3 bases, with 20 bases between them. CDR3 length equals 17 residues. The CDR3 nucleotides read TGTGCCAGCGGGACGCCACCGGGGAGCTTCTATAATTCACCCCTCCACTTT. It codes for CASGTPPGSFYNSPLHF.

The chain is built from TRBV5-1 and TRBJ2-7; weak D call: TRBD1 (6 bases). The CDR3 runs to 19 residues. CDR1 is SGHRS, CDR2 YFSETQ, per germline. The V gene lost 4 bases and the J gene lost 4 bases, with 30 bases spanning the gap. The CDR3 sequence: CASSTRPRTDLIPTYEQYF. The CDR3 DNA reads as TGCGCCAGCAGCACCCGGCCCCGGACAGACCTAATTCCAACTTACGAGCAGTACTTC.

This clonotype was counted a few times. V usage is TRBV25-1 and J usage is TRBJ1-1, with D possibly being TRBD1 (6 bases). CDR1 is MGHDK, CDR2 SYGVNS, per germline. V was pared by 2 bases and J by 4 bases, with 11 bases between. This CDR3 contains 14 residues. Here the CDR3 reads CASSETGLVTEAFF. The CDR3 coding sequence is TGTGCCAGCAGTGAAACAGGGCTGGTCACTGAAGCTTTCTTT.

This clonotype was seen a single time. The chain recombines TRBV5-6 with TRBJ2-3; 10 bases are shared with TRBD2. The CDR3 contains 16 residues. Germline V gives CDR1 SGHDT, CDR2 YYEEEE. Trimming at V came to 4 bases and at J to 1 base, leaving 6 bases not matched to a gene. CDR3 nucleotide sequence: TGTGCCAGCAGCACACTCCTAGCGGGGGGCACAGATACGCAGTATTTT. Protein sequence: CASSTLLAGGTDTQYF.

The gene calls are TRBV27 and TRBJ1-5; 7 bases line up with TRBD1. Germline loops: CDR1 MNHEY, CDR2 SMNVEV (reference sequence). The CDR3 loop spans 15 amino acids. V lost 10 bases, J lost 2 bases, and 11 bases stayed unmatched. The DNA of the CDR3 is TGTGCCATCAGGGAGGGACAGCTGGGCAATCAGCCCCAGCATTTT. Protein sequence: CAIREGQLGNQPQHF.

This clonotype was found many times. V and J are TRBV10-3 and TRBJ1-6; possible D gene TRBD1, 5 bases. The germline V and J ends were trimmed by 2 bases and 10 bases, with 9 bases remaining between them. Germline CDR1 ENHRY, CDR2 SYGVKD. This CDR3 is built from 13 residues. CDR3 sequence: CAISEGRGSPLHF. The CDR3 nucleotides read TGTGCCATCAGTGAGGGTCGGGGGTCACCCCTCCACTTT.

This rearrangement joins TRBV6-1 to TRBJ1-6; 8 bases match TRBD1. Germline trimming cut 6 bases from V and 7 bases from J; bases unmatched to any gene: 8. The CDR3 is made up of 15 amino acids. The V gene's germline CDR1 is MNHNS and CDR2 SASEGT. The CDR3 spells CASRTDRGGNSPLHF. The CDR3 DNA is TGTGCCAGCAGGACCGACAGGGGAGGCAATTCACCCCTCCACTTT.

This clonotype was counted a few times. The chain couples TRBV2 to TRBJ2-1; no firm D call. CDR3 size: 12 residues. Germline-derived CDR1 and CDR2 are SNHLY and FYNNEI. V lost 4 bases and J 6 bases, leaving 7 bases between the germline ends. The CDR3 DNA follows: TGTGCCAGCAGTGGGGAACCCAATGAGCAGTTCTTC. It encodes CASSGEPNEQFF.

This clonotype was found many times. The chain carries TRBV24-1 and TRBJ2-2; 8 positions agree with TRBD1. The CDR3 spans 16 residues. Germline loops: CDR1 KGHDR, CDR2 SFDVKD. V gave up 6 bases and J gave up 3 bases; unmatched junction bases: 8. The CDR3: CATSNSWTGYTGELFF. CDR3 DNA sequence: TGTGCCACCAGTAATTCCTGGACAGGGTACACCGGGGAGCTGTTTTTT.

The chain uses TRBV7-8 and TRBJ1-1; possibly TRBD1 for D (5 bases). Germline V gives CDR1 SGHVS, CDR2 FQNEAQ. The CDR3 has 16 amino acids. The ends were cut back, 6 bases at V and 1 base at J, with 18 bases in the middle. As DNA, the CDR3 is TGTGCCAGCAGTCGGGACGGCGGACGGCAGAACACTGAAGCTTTCTTT. Translating gives CASSRDGGRQNTEAFF. Based on the CDR3 plus reference TRBV7-8 and TRBJ1-1, the full variable domain is GAGVSQSPRYKVAKRGQDVALRCDPISGHVSLFWYQQALGQGPEFLTYFQNEAQLDKSGLPSDRFFAERPEGSVSTLKIQRTQQEDSAVYLCASSRDGGRQNTEAFFGQGTRLTVV.

Only a few counts were recorded for this clonotype. V and J are TRBV19 and TRBJ2-2; no reliable D call. Germline assignment: CDR1 LNHDA and CDR2 SQIVND (reference sequence). CDR3 length equals 13 residues. The V end was cut by 10 bases, the J end by 6 bases, with 15 bases between. This chain's CDR3 is CAKRREGAGELFF. The CDR3 nucleotides read TGTGCCAAAAGACGAGAAGGAGCCGGGGAGCTGTTTTTT.

The chain has TRBV7-9 and TRBJ2-5; 14 nucleotides agree with TRBD2. Per the germline V gene, CDR1 is SEHNR and CDR2 is FQNEAQ (reference sequence). CDR3 length: 17 residues. J was trimmed by 5 bases and V by 4 bases; bases with no gene match: 9. CDR3 sequence: CASSSGLAGVREETQYF. CDR3 nucleotides: TGTGCCAGCAGCTCGGGACTAGCGGGAGTCCGAGAGGAGACCCAGTACTTC.

This clonotype appeared a few times. The chain employs TRBV4-3 and TRBJ1-1, with TRBD1 matching over 7 bases. The CDR3 is 14 amino acids. The V gene's germline CDR1 is LGHNA and CDR2 YSLEER. The V and J ends lost 7 bases and 1 base, in that order; junction bases with no gene match: 6. In nucleotides, the CDR3 is TGCGCCAGCAAGAAAGACAGGGCGAACACTGAAGCTTTCTTT. It translates to CASKKDRANTEAFF.

This clonotype came up a few times. V gene TRBV10-3 combines with J gene TRBJ2-1; TRBD2 agrees at 14 bases. The CDR3 is made up of 17 amino acids. CDR1 is ENHRY and CDR2 is SYGVKD in the germline V gene. J lost 5 bases, V lost 6 bases, and 9 bases had no gene match. CDR3 sequence: CAIRRVGTSGSHNEQFF. The CDR3 nucleotides read TGTGCCATCAGGAGAGTCGGGACTAGCGGGAGTCACAATGAGCAGTTCTTC.

The genes are TRBV4-1 and TRBJ2-2; 7 bases agree with TRBD1. V shed 0 bases, J shed 7 bases, and the junction held 11 bases outside the gene matches. CDR1 MGHRA and CDR2 YSYEKL come from the germline V gene. The length of the CDR3 is 17 residues. CDR3 loop: CASSQEVQGVAFGELFF. The CDR3, as DNA: TGCGCCAGCAGCCAAGAAGTGCAGGGGGTCGCATTCGGGGAGCTGTTTTTT.

This clonotype was picked up a small number of times. The chain employs TRBV20-1 and TRBJ1-1, with a tentative D call TRBD1 (6 bases). The V gene's germline CDR1 is DFQATT and CDR2 SNEGSKA (reference sequence). V shed 3 bases and J shed 7 bases, with 18 bases lying between them. This CDR3 region has 14 residues. CDR3 sequence reads: CSAREGGIRLEAFF. The CDR3 DNA reads as TGCAGTGCTAGGGAGGGGGGGATAAGACTTGAAGCTTTCTTT.

There are a few counts of this clonotype. V is TRBV2 and J is TRBJ1-1; TRBD1 matches at 8 bases. V trimming: 5 bases; J trimming: 0 bases; junction bases outside the gene matches: 5. CDR3 length: 15 residues. The germline V gene encodes CDR1 SNHLY and CDR2 FYNNEI. The CDR3: CASSRRTGLNTEAFF. The CDR3 bases are TGTGCCAGCAGTCGGAGGACAGGGCTGAACACTGAAGCTTTCTTT.

This clonotype was observed at least ten times. V usage is TRBV10-2 and J usage is TRBJ1-1; D is possibly TRBD1 (5 bases). V was shortened by 6 bases and J by 0 bases, with 8 bases between the two germline ends. The germline CDR1 and CDR2 sequences are WSHSY and SAAADI. This CDR3 spans 13 amino acids. The CDR3 region is CASREQVNTEAFF. The DNA of the CDR3 is TGCGCCAGCAGAGAACAGGTGAACACTGAAGCTTTCTTT.

V gene TRBV11-1 combines with J gene TRBJ1-2; 7 bases map to TRBD1. CDR3 length: 13 residues. The ends lost 5 bases at V and 4 bases at J; junction bases unmatched: 4. CDR1 is SGHAT, CDR2 FQDESV, per germline (reference sequence). The CDR3 here is CASSRDSSYGYTF. In DNA form, the CDR3 reads TGTGCCAGCAGCAGGGACAGCTCCTATGGCTACACCTTC.

The chain links TRBV20-1 to TRBJ2-1; 7 bases fit TRBD1. This CDR3 is 16 amino acids long. The V segment lost 4 bases and the J segment 1 base; nucleotides outside the gene matches: 10. The germline CDR1 and CDR2 sequences are DFQATT and SNEGSKA (reference sequence). The CDR3, as DNA: TGCAGTGCTATAACGGTAGGGGGCACGTCCTACAATGAGCAGTTCTTC. It yields the protein CSAITVGGTSYNEQFF.

This clonotype showed up just a few times. The chain links TRBV5-5 to TRBJ1-2; D is uncertain. This CDR3 contains 14 residues. Germline V lookup: CDR1 SGHKS, CDR2 YYEKEE (reference sequence). Deletions cut 0 bases from V and 1 base from J, with 7 bases between. CDR3 in DNA: TGTGCCAGCAGCTTGGGCAGGAATAACTATGGCTACACCTTC. Translation: CASSLGRNNYGYTF.

The rearrangement uses TRBV12-3 or TRBV12-4 and TRBJ1-1; D not certain. Trimming took off 7 bases at V and 11 bases at J, with 20 bases between the two ends. This CDR3 is 13 amino acids long. The CDR3 sequence is CASTPMEPKVAFF. As DNA, the CDR3 is TGTGCCAGCACCCCCATGGAGCCGAAGGTTGCTTTCTTT.

V usage is TRBV29-1 and J usage is TRBJ2-1, with 10 nucleotides matching TRBD2. CDR3 length: 17 residues. CDR1 is SQVTM and CDR2 is ANQGSEA in the germline V gene. Losses at the gene ends were 0 bases for V and 1 base for J; bases not matched to a gene: 6. CDR3: CSVEDIASGRSYNEQFF. The DNA of the CDR3 is TGCAGCGTTGAAGATATAGCTAGCGGGAGATCCTACAATGAGCAGTTCTTC.

This clonotype was detected many times. The chain employs TRBV28 and TRBJ1-1; 7 bases are shared with TRBD1. After removal of 5 bases from V and 5 bases from J, the junction contained 5 bases not matched to a gene. The CDR3 sequence is 13 residues long. Germline V gene sequence: CDR1 MDHEN, CDR2 SYDVKM. Here the CDR3 DNA reads TGTGCCAGCAGTAAGACAGGGTGGACTGAAGCTTTCTTT. Residues: CASSKTGWTEAFF.